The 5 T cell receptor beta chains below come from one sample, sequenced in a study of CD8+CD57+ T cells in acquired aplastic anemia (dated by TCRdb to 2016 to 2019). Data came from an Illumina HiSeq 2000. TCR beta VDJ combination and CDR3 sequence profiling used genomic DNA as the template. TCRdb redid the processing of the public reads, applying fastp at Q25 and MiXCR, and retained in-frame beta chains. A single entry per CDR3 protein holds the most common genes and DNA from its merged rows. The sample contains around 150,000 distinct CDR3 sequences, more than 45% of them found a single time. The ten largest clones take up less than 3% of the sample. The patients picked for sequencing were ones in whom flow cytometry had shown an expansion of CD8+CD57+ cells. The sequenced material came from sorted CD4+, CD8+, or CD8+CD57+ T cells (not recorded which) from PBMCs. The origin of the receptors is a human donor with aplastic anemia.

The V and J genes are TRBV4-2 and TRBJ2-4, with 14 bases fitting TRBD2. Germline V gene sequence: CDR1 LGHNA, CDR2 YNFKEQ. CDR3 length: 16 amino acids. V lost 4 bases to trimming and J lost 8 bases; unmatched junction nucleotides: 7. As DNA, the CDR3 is TGTGCCAGCAGCCCTAGACTAGCGGGAGGGCAAGACATTCAGTACTTC. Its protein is CASSPRLAGGQDIQYF.

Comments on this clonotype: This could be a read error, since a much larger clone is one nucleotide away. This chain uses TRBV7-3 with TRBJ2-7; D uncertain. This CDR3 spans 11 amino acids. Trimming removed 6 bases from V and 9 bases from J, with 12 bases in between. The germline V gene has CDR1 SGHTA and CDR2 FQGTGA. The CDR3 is CASSSPMGQYF. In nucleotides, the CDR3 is TGTGCCAGCAGTTCACCTATGGGGCAGTACTTC.

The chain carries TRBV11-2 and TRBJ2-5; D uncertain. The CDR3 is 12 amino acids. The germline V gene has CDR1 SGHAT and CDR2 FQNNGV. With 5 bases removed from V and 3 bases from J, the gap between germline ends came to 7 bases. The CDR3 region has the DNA TGTGCCAGCAGCCGAGGAGAAGAGACCCAGTACTTC. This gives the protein CASSRGEETQYF.

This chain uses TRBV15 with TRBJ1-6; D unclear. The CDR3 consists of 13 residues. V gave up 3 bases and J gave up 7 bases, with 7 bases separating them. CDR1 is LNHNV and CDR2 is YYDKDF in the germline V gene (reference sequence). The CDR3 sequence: CATSSSANSPLHF. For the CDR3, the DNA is TGTGCCACCAGCAGCTCGGCGAATTCACCCCTCCACTTT.

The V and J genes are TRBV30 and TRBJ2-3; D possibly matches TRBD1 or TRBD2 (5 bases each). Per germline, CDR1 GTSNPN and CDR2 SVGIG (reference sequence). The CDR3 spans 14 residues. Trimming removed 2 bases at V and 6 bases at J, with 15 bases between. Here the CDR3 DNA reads TGTGCCTGGAGTATAGGAAAGGGGAGCGATACGCAGTATTTT. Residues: CAWSIGKGSDTQYF.